Listed here are 28 T cell receptor beta chains from one sample, sequenced in a study of T-cell reconstitution after alpha-beta-depleted transplantation in children. Unique molecular identifiers were incorporated during preparation of the TCRbeta library. TCRdb used MiXCR to reprocess the PCR reads, holding one entry per CDR3 protein. Here the sample spans around 450,000 distinct CDR3 sequences, 43% being singletons. The sample consisted of PBMCs, taken before TCRalphabeta/CD19-depleted stem cell transplant. These receptors came from a girl aged 2 to 10 with aplastic anemia, due to receive a stem cell transplant.

The V gene is TRBV7-9, the J gene TRBJ2-7; the match to TRBD1 covers 10 bases. With 5 bases clipped from V and 4 bases from J, the junction kept 5 bases outside the gene matches. Germline assignment: CDR1 SEHNR and CDR2 FQNEAQ (reference sequence). The CDR3 length is 14 residues. In nucleotides, the CDR3 is TGTGCCAGCAGCCCGGACAGGGGGTTTTACGAGCAGTACTTC. Translating it yields CASSPDRGFYEQYF.

The V gene is TRBV6-5, the J gene TRBJ1-2, with D unresolved. Germline V gives CDR1 MNHEY, CDR2 SVGAGI. V lost 0 bases, J lost 4 bases, and 15 bases lay in between. The CDR3 runs 16 residues. The CDR3 sequence is CASSYSNVAGVYGYTF. The CDR3 DNA reads TGTGCCAGCAGTTACTCGAATGTGGCAGGCGTCTATGGCTACACCTTC.

This clonotype was seen a handful of times. The genes are TRBV20-1 and TRBJ1-2; a possible D gene is TRBD1 (6 bases). The CDR3 consists of 15 residues. Germline V gives CDR1 DFQATT, CDR2 SNEGSKA (reference sequence). V was trimmed by 6 bases and J by 2 bases, leaving 19 bases between them. The DNA for the CDR3 is TGCAGTGCAGCAAAACGGGGGGCAGCCAACTATGGCTACACCTTC. As protein: CSAAKRGAANYGYTF.

Ten or more counts support this clonotype. CDR3 region: CASSAGTGAGNTIYF. Here the CDR3 DNA reads TGTGCCAGCAGCGCCGGGACAGGGGCTGGAAACACCATATATTTT. This rearrangement joins TRBV7-9 to TRBJ1-3; 10 nucleotides agree with TRBD1. The CDR3 sequence is 15 residues long. The V gene end was trimmed by 5 bases and the J gene end by 2 bases; junction bases not matched to a gene: 3. Germline CDR1 is SEHNR and CDR2 is FQNEAQ (reference sequence).

This clonotype was recorded a few times. The chain has TRBV28 and TRBJ1-2; the match to TRBD1 covers 11 bases. The germline gives CDR1 MDHEN, CDR2 SYDVKM. The CDR3 covers 13 residues. The V and J ends lost 3 bases and 6 bases, in that order; junction bases with no gene match: 0. CDR3 nucleotide sequence: TGTGCCAGCAGTTTGGACAGGGGGCATGGCTACACCTTC. Protein product: CASSLDRGHGYTF.

This clonotype has at least ten counts. The rearrangement links TRBV5-1 to TRBJ2-7, with 7 bases that match TRBD1. The CDR3 is 14 residues long. Germline V gene data show CDR1 as SGHRS and CDR2 as YFSETQ. V gave up 0 bases and J gave up 5 bases; unmatched junction bases: 5. CDR3 sequence (DNA): TGCGCCAGCAGCTTGGGTCAGGGGGTCAACGAGCAGTACTTC. Protein product: CASSLGQGVNEQYF.

This clonotype has a count of ten or more. The rearrangement uses TRBV5-1 and TRBJ2-3; D not certain. Deletions cut 0 bases from V and 8 bases from J, with 4 bases between. Germline V gene lookup returns CDR1 SGHRS and CDR2 YFSETQ. The CDR3 contains 11 residues. In DNA, the CDR3 is TGCGCCAGCAGCTTGGAGGTTACGCAGTATTTT. Translating gives CASSLEVTQYF.

This chain links TRBV7-9 with TRBJ2-2; tentatively, D is TRBD2 (5 bases). V dropped 2 bases and J dropped 4 bases, with 8 bases sitting between them. Germline assignment: CDR1 SEHNR and CDR2 FQNEAQ (reference sequence). The CDR3 is 14 residues long. The CDR3 DNA sequence: TGTGCCAGCAGCTTAACCGCGGGCACCGGGGAGCTGTTTTTT. Amino acids: CASSLTAGTGELFF.

V is TRBV29-1 and J is TRBJ2-7, with TRBD1 identical over 7 bases. V shed 4 bases, J shed 4 bases, and the junction held 4 bases outside the gene matches. CDR1 is SQVTM and CDR2 is ANQGSEA in the germline V gene. The CDR3 runs 12 residues. In nucleotides, the CDR3 is TGCAGCGTTGCCCTGGACAGGTACGAGCAGTACTTC. Its protein is CSVALDRYEQYF.

The rearrangement joins TRBV15 to TRBJ2-3; a weak D match, TRBD1 (6 bases). Germline V CDR1 and CDR2: LNHNV, YYDKDF (reference sequence). The CDR3 sequence is 16 residues long. V was cut by 5 bases and J by 0 bases, with 15 bases left in between. The DNA for the CDR3 is TGTGCCACCAGCGAAACACAGGGTTGGAGCACAGATACGCAGTATTTT. Translating gives CATSETQGWSTDTQYF.

The chain couples TRBV6-1 to TRBJ1-5; 7 nucleotides match TRBD1. V lost 4 bases, J lost 2 bases, and 5 bases stayed unmatched. CDR1 and CDR2 (germline): MNHNS, SASEGT. The CDR3 has 15 amino acids. CDR3 in amino acids: CASSVQGVGNQPQHF. In nucleotides, the CDR3 is TGTGCCAGCAGTGTTCAGGGGGTCGGCAATCAGCCCCAGCATTTT.

This clonotype came up many times. V usage is TRBV6-1 and J usage is TRBJ1-6, with D hard to call. The CDR3 is made up of 14 amino acids. Trimming stripped 6 bases from V and 7 bases from J, with 13 bases between. CDR1 and CDR2 from the germline V gene are MNHNS and SASEGT. The CDR3 DNA sequence: TGTGCCAGCAGGGATCCGGGAGAAAATTCACCCCTCCACTTT. Encoded protein: CASRDPGENSPLHF.

Details on this clonotype: The junction shows a germline mismatch at one end, possibly a read error. The chain joins TRBV28 to TRBJ2-1; 8 bases are a match to TRBD2. Per germline, CDR1 MDHEN and CDR2 SYDVKM. The CDR3 spans 18 residues. The CDR3 sequence: CASSYPVGGRQAYNDQFF. CDR3 in DNA: TGTGCCAGCAGTTATCCGGTTGGCGGGAGGCAGGCGTACAATGACCAGTTCTTC.

The chain employs TRBV20-1 and TRBJ2-2; perhaps TRBD2 as D (6 bases). V dropped 1 base and J dropped 4 bases, with 16 bases sitting between them. The CDR3 covers 16 residues. Germline CDR1 and CDR2: DFQATT and SNEGSKA (reference sequence). This CDR3 is CSARAGLSGPTGELFF. CDR3 bases: TGCAGTGCTAGAGCGGGTCTTAGCGGCCCCACCGGGGAGCTGTTTTTT.

The chain is built from TRBV3-1 and TRBJ2-3; D is unclear. The length of the CDR3 is 13 residues. The germline V and J ends were trimmed by 7 bases and 1 base, with 9 bases remaining between them. Germline loops: CDR1 LGHDT, CDR2 YNNKEL (reference sequence). In DNA, the CDR3 is TGTGCCAGCACCCATGGAGGCACAGATACGCAGTATTTT. This encodes CASTHGGTDTQYF.

This clonotype was counted a few times. The CDR3 reads CASSLYRDEQYF. In DNA, the CDR3 is TGTGCCAGCAGTTTGTACAGGGACGAGCAGTACTTC. The V and J genes are TRBV28 and TRBJ2-7; weak D call: TRBD1 (6 bases). This CDR3 has 12 residues. Germline CDR1 reads MDHEN; CDR2 reads SYDVKM. V was trimmed by 3 bases and J by 5 bases, leaving 8 bases between them. Drawing the rest from reference TRBV28 and TRBJ2-7, the complete variable domain is DVKVTQSSRYLVKRTGEKVFLECVQDMDHENMFWYRQDPGLGLRLIYFSYDVKMKEKGDIPEGYSVSREKKERFSLILESASTNQTSMYLCASSLYRDEQYFGPGTRLTVT.

The chain uses TRBV5-1 and TRBJ2-5, with 11 positions matching TRBD1. The V gene's germline CDR1 is SGHRS and CDR2 YFSETQ. The CDR3 totals 14 residues. V was pared by 6 bases and J by 5 bases, with 6 bases of the junction left unmatched. CDR3 sequence (DNA): TGCGCCAGCAACGGACAGGGGGCGGGCGAGACCCAGTACTTC. Residues: CASNGQGAGETQYF.

This clonotype was recorded a few times. The V call is TRBV7-6, the J call TRBJ2-7; D perhaps matches TRBD1 (6 bases). Trimming shortened V by 6 bases and J by 5 bases, and 17 bases separated the two germline ends. The germline gives CDR1 SGHVS, CDR2 FNYEAQ. This CDR3 has 14 residues. CDR3 amino acids: CASSRGRGIDEQYF. The CDR3 bases are TGTGCCAGCAGTCGTGGCAGGGGCATCGACGAGCAGTACTTC.

V is TRBV7-6 and J is TRBJ1-2; D gene unclear. This CDR3 has 15 amino acids. Deletions cut 3 bases from V and 4 bases from J, with 15 bases between. Germline loops: CDR1 SGHVS, CDR2 FNYEAQ. Written as DNA, the CDR3 is TGTGCCAGCAGCTTTGCTCGGGGAAGTGGCTATGGCTACACCTTC. Its protein product is CASSFARGSGYGYTF. Together with reference TRBV7-6 and TRBJ1-2, the CDR3 gives the full variable domain: GAGVSQSPRYKVTKRGQDVALRCDPISGHVSLYWYRQALGQGPEFLTYFNYEAQQDKSGLPNDRFSAERPEGSISTLTIQRTEQRDSAMYRCASSFARGSGYGYTFGSGTRLTVV.

This clonotype was seen a handful of times. The rearrangement joins TRBV7-9 to TRBJ2-5, with TRBD1 identical over 9 bases. The germline CDR1 and CDR2 sequences are SEHNR and FQNEAQ (reference sequence). This CDR3 comprises 15 residues. V dropped 4 bases and J dropped 4; count of bases not matched to a gene: 7. CDR3 amino acids: CASSSGQGRGETQYF. CDR3 DNA sequence: TGTGCCAGCAGCTCGGGACAGGGAAGGGGAGAGACCCAGTACTTC.

The chain combines TRBV20-1 with TRBJ2-7; 8 nucleotides match TRBD2. The CDR3 totals 14 residues. With V trimmed by 7 bases and J by 2 bases, 10 bases remained unmatched. Germline CDR1 DFQATT, CDR2 SNEGSKA (reference sequence). The CDR3 sequence: CSGIRAGGPYEQYF. The CDR3 region has the DNA TGCAGTGGGATCCGTGCGGGAGGTCCCTACGAGCAGTACTTC.

In this sample, this clonotype turned up many times. The genes are TRBV20-1 and TRBJ1-1; D is ambiguous. The CDR3 has 12 residues. The V end lost 6 bases, the J end lost 8 bases, and 16 bases lay between the germline ends. The V gene's germline CDR1 is DFQATT and CDR2 SNEGSKA (reference sequence). The CDR3 DNA reads TGCAGTGCCCCGGACCTCGAGGCCGAAGCTTTCTTT. Translated, it gives CSAPDLEAEAFF.

The chain links TRBV29-1 to TRBJ2-1, with 10 bases aligning to TRBD2. The CDR3 is made up of 14 amino acids. V gave up 7 bases and J gave up 4 bases; unmatched junction bases: 7. CDR1 and CDR2 from the germline V gene are SQVTM and ANQGSEA. The CDR3 DNA reads as TGCAGCGCCCCCCAGCGGGAGGGATACAATGAGCAGTTCTTC. Translating gives CSAPQREGYNEQFF.

There are many counts of this clonotype. The chain employs TRBV10-3 and TRBJ1-5, with TRBD1 as a possible D gene (6 bases). The CDR3 is 15 residues long. Trimming cost V 2 bases and J 0 bases, with 8 bases left between them. Germline CDR1 reads ENHRY; CDR2 reads SYGVKD. CDR3 coding DNA: TGTGCCATCAGTGAGACAGGGTATAGCAATCAGCCCCAGCATTTT. It translates to CAISETGYSNQPQHF.

This clonotype was counted only a few times. The chain has TRBV6-5 and TRBJ2-3; D remains ambiguous. This CDR3 contains 12 residues. Per germline, CDR1 MNHEY and CDR2 SVGAGI. With 4 bases removed from V and 5 bases from J, the gap between germline ends came to 7 bases. The CDR3: CASSSTQDTQYF. The CDR3 DNA reads TGTGCCAGCAGTTCTACACAAGATACGCAGTATTTT.

This clonotype was observed a few times. The chain couples TRBV4-2 to TRBJ2-5; D unresolved. CDR3 size: 14 residues. V was pared by 0 bases and J by 5 bases, with 10 bases between. Germline values: CDR1 LGHNA, CDR2 YNFKEQ. CDR3 sequence (DNA): TGTGCCAGCAGCCAAGATCGACCTTCCGAGACCCAGTACTTC. Amino acid sequence: CASSQDRPSETQYF.

This clonotype was seen only a few times. One end of the junction does not line up with germline, which may come from a read error. The J gene is TRBJ2-5, the V gene TRBV20-1, with 9 bases identical to TRBD2. Germline values: CDR1 DFQATT, CDR2 SNEGSKA (reference sequence). This CDR3 has 13 residues. CDR3 bases: TGCAGTGCCGTAGCGGGAGTTCGAGAGACCCATTACTTC. This translates into CSAVAGVRETHYF.

This chain joins TRBV29-1 and TRBJ2-3; 10 nucleotides match TRBD2. Germline CDR1 and CDR2: SQVTM and ANQGSEA. The length of the CDR3 is 17 residues. V dropped 6 bases and J dropped 3; count of bases not matched to a gene: 15. CDR3 in DNA: TGCAGCGTCCGAAGTTTGATGGGGACTAGCGAGACAGATACGCAGTATTTT. Its protein product is CSVRSLMGTSETDTQYF.